This T cell receptor (beta chain) appears in the sequencing data of a study of shared clonotypes between healthy human individuals. Clones were read by immunoSEQ multiplex PCR, and TCRdb kept only the in-frame ones, dropping some. The sample consists of millions of clones, just over 90% of them appearing once. Concerning this clone: Its specificity is not known.

Naive CD8 cells comprised CD45RO-negative, CCR7-positively selected cells, excluding terminally differentiated effector memory CD45RA+ cells. The length of the CDR3 is 14 residues. Trimming pared 6 bases from V and 2 bases from J, leaving 14 bases between. Per the germline V gene, CDR1 is MNHEY and CDR2 is SVGAGI. Study results and caveats: Compared with clonotypes that all four donors shared, non-shared clonotypes had lower generation probabilities. The sharing of 4.5% to 6.5% of naive CD4 clonotypes was seen across a handful of donors.

This receptor was obtained from a man aged 18 to 35 in good health. Some clones in this sample may be carry-over from other donors' samples. The V and J genes are TRBV6-5 and TRBJ2-7; no firm D call. The sequencing sample was made of naive CD8+ T cells from PBMCs. This CDR3 reads CASSPGRTTYEQYF. CDR3 coding DNA: TGTGCCAGCAGCCCCGGACGAACTACCTACGAGCAGTACTTC.